This T cell receptor beta chain was recorded in a study of blood T cell repertoires in COVID-19 (dated by TCRdb to between 2020 and 2021). Study-wide context: Collaborator samples came from the United States, Italy and Spain and covered acute and convalescent phases of COVID-19. The prospective study material was composed of cDNA or gDNA derived from T cells, B-cell-depleted T cells, or PBMCs. The dataset comprised deeply sampled blood TCRbeta repertoires from subjects exposed to, actively infected with, or recovered from COVID-19. The repertoires were released in a freely available public database intended as a resource for research on the immune response to SARS-CoV-2. The samples were drawn from two sources: the first 160 participants of the ongoing ImmuneRACE study, and some 1,300 subjects contributed by 6 global collaborators. A de-identified subject ID, COVID-19 status, age in years and sex were almost always included in the sample metadata. HLA class I and class II types, where available, came from metadata supplied by the sample provider rather than from assay-based typing. What the work shows at the level of the full study, not this receptor alone: How much clinical and demographic metadata was included differed by source and by participant, and the metadata was provided uncurated.

Inclusive of the bounding cysteine and phenylalanine, the CDR3 is 13 residues long. Only CDR3 DNA remains: 39 bases, in frame from the first base. A distance of 14 bases separates the germline ends of V and J, which lose 5 bases and 10 bases respectively. Reading the germline V gene (reference sequence) gives CDR1 LNHDA and CDR2 SQIVND. Each collaborating institution followed its own protocols to collect whole blood in K2EDTA tubes. For TCRbeta analysis, collaborators shipped samples as frozen whole blood, isolated PBMCs, or DNA extracted from either of those sample types. The immunoSEQ Assay, a bias-controlled multiplex PCR, was used to amplify TCRbeta CDR3 regions from genomic DNA. Regarding the original processing steps: The number of nucleated cells in each sample was estimated by amplification of reference gene primers within the assay. Sequence reads were collapsed and filtered to measure the absolute abundance of every unique TCRbeta CDR3 rearrangement. Productive Simpson clonality was computed per sample as the square root of Simpson's diversity index over productive rearrangements. TCRdb took this table from immuneACCESS and kept in-frame rearrangements with V and J called. Such tables lack part of the clones; where checked against another copy, unresolved V genes explain under half of the gap, and the rest is unexplained. V, J and clone size reflect that table, while D and trimming were determined from the DNA. The sample yields under 150,000 clones; around 80% were counted once. The ten most abundant clones make up under 4.5% of the sample.

With respect to this clone: It has no known antigen specificity. No base quality values were provided; no much bigger clone lies one nucleotide off.

The TCR comes from a man in his sixties with acute or convalescent COVID-19. Material: peripheral blood. Recombination connected TRBV19 to TRBJ1-4, and perhaps TRBD1 as D gene, on 5 matching bases. The DNA sequence is as follows: TGTGCCAGTAGTCTCCGCGGGGACGGAAAACTGTTTTTT. It translates to CASSLRGDGKLFF.